The 29 T cell receptor beta chains listed next were all sequenced from one sample in a study of shared clonotypes between healthy human individuals. Assay used: immunoSEQ multiplex PCR; TCRdb lists only in-frame clones, some missing. The table has 1 million to 1.2 million clones, around three quarters seen once. The source material was memory CD4+ T cells from PBMCs. Noted subset: CD45RA-negative fraction. The source of these receptors is a man aged 18-30 years in good health. Some clones in this sample may be carry-over from other donors' samples.

With respect to this clone: Other nucleotide sequences in the sample specify the same CDR3. CDR3 nucleotides: TGTGCCAGCAGCTACAGGCGGCAAGAGACCCAGTACTTC. Amino acids: CASSYRRQETQYF. The chain uses TRBV6-5 and TRBJ2-5; possible D gene TRBD1, 5 bases. There are 13 residues in the CDR3. CDR1 and CDR2 from the germline V gene are MNHEY and SVGAGI. Between the trimmed V and J ends, which lost 6 bases and 2 bases, there was a span of 10 bases.

This clone was seen just once. The genes are TRBV13 and TRBJ1-2; 10 nucleotides align to TRBD1. CDR3 length: 14 amino acids. Looked up from germline, CDR1 is PRHDT and CDR2 is FYEKMQ (reference sequence). The V and J ends lost 7 bases and 10 bases, in that order; junction bases with no gene match: 12. Here the CDR3 DNA reads TGTGCCAGCACCGAAGGGGGGACAGGGGCCCTCTACACCTTC. The encoded protein is CASTEGGTGALYTF. The variable domain in full, completed from reference TRBV13 and TRBJ1-2, reads AAGVIQSPRHLIKEKRETATLKCYPIPRHDTVYWYQQGPGQDPQFLISFYEKMQSDKGSIPDRFSAQQFSDYHSELNMSSLELGDSALYFCASTEGGTGALYTFGSGTRLTVV.

The chain carries TRBV19 and TRBJ2-5; the match to TRBD1 covers 11 bases. Losses at the gene ends were 5 bases for V and 5 bases for J; bases not matched to a gene: 10. There are 16 residues in the CDR3. Looked up from germline, CDR1 is LNHDA and CDR2 is SQIVND (reference sequence). CDR3 sequence: CASSGWGQGDGETQYF. In nucleotides, the CDR3 is TGTGCCAGTAGTGGCTGGGGACAGGGGGATGGGGAGACCCAGTACTTC.

With respect to this clone: The same CDR3 can be traced to other DNA sequences in this sample. This rearrangement joins TRBV28 to TRBJ2-5; D call uncertain. The germline CDR1 and CDR2 sequences are MDHEN and SYDVKM. This CDR3 has 12 amino acids. Trimming shortened V by 1 base and J by 4 bases, and 4 bases separated the two germline ends. DNA for the CDR3: TGTGCCAGCAGTTTATTGCGAGAGACCCAGTACTTC. This codes for CASSLLRETQYF.

This clone was seen just once. The chain is built from TRBV5-1 and TRBJ2-7; possibly TRBD1 for D (7 bases). CDR3 length: 15 residues. Trimming took off 4 bases at V and 0 bases at J, with 14 bases between the two ends. Germline-derived CDR1 and CDR2 are SGHRS and YFSETQ. Here the CDR3 DNA reads TGCGCCAGCAGCCCGGAGGGACAGAGCTCCTACGAGCAGTACTTC. Residues: CASSPEGQSSYEQYF.

This rearrangement joins TRBV5-6 to TRBJ2-1; D gene uncertain. This CDR3 comprises 11 residues. V was clipped by 1 base and J by 8 bases, with 4 bases between them. From germline, CDR1 is SGHDT and CDR2 YYEEEE. CDR3 in amino acids: CASSLSHEQFF. The CDR3 DNA sequence: TGTGCCAGCAGCTTGAGTCATGAGCAGTTCTTC.

V usage is TRBV4-1 and J usage is TRBJ1-2; D is perhaps TRBD1 (6 bases). There are 14 residues in the CDR3. The germline V gene encodes CDR1 MGHRA and CDR2 YSYEKL. Trimming removed 4 bases at V and 4 bases at J, with 13 bases between. As DNA, the CDR3 is TGCGCCAGCAGCCGAGGGGGGCTGGGCTATGGCTACACCTTC. This translates into CASSRGGLGYGYTF.

The chain couples TRBV6-1 to TRBJ2-3, with a tentative D call TRBD2 (5 bases). Between the trimmed V and J ends, which lost 3 bases and 6 bases, there was a span of 10 bases. The V gene's germline CDR1 is MNHNS and CDR2 SASEGT. The CDR3 totals 13 residues. The CDR3 sequence is CASSDPPGDTQYF. CDR3 nucleotide sequence: TGTGCCAGCAGTGATCCACCGGGGGATACGCAGTATTTT.

This clone was seen a few times. The chain combines TRBV28 with TRBJ1-3; possibly TRBD1 for D (6 bases). Trimming removed 8 bases at V and 0 bases at J, with 20 bases between. Germline V gene data show CDR1 as MDHEN and CDR2 as SYDVKM. The CDR3 is 17 residues long. CDR3 DNA sequence: TGTGCCAGCTCTCGATTAGACGGGGGGCTCTCTGGAAACACCATATATTTT. It yields the protein CASSRLDGGLSGNTIYF.

V is TRBV11-2 and J is TRBJ2-5, with TRBD2 matching 10 bases. CDR1 is SGHAT, CDR2 FQNNGV, per germline. The J segment lost 5 bases and the V segment lost 4 bases, leaving 1 base of the junction unmatched. CDR3 length equals 13 residues. CDR3 amino acids: CASSSGLAETQYF. CDR3 in DNA: TGTGCCAGCAGCTCGGGACTAGCGGAGACCCAGTACTTC.

Note on this clone: A clone one base away is much larger, so this may be a read error. The chain uses TRBV5-1 and TRBJ1-1; no clear D. CDR1 is SGHRS, CDR2 YFSETQ, per germline. The CDR3 has 13 amino acids. Here the CDR3 reads CTSSFEGRTEAFF. The CDR3 DNA follows: TGCACCAGCAGCTTCGAAGGGAGGACTGAAGCTTTCTTT.

This clone occurred once. This chain uses TRBV28 with TRBJ2-7; TRBD2 matches 7 bases. Germline V gives CDR1 MDHEN, CDR2 SYDVKM. CDR3 length equals 17 residues. Trimming cost V 5 bases and J 2 bases; bases outside gene matches: 15. The CDR3 coding sequence is TGTGCCAGCAGTCCGACGGGTCTAGCGGAAGGAACCTACGAGCAGTACTTC. This gives the protein CASSPTGLAEGTYEQYF.

In DNA, the CDR3 is TGTGCCAGCAGCACAAGTGGGACTCTACAGTATTTT. This gives the protein CASSTSGTLQYF. This chain links TRBV7-9 with TRBJ2-3, with D maybe TRBD2 (6 bases). The CDR3 covers 12 residues. V was trimmed by 5 bases and J by 12 bases, leaving 15 bases between them. Looked up from germline, CDR1 is SEHNR and CDR2 is FQNEAQ (reference sequence).

V gene TRBV4-3 combines with J gene TRBJ2-5, with TRBD1 matching 7 bases. The J call may not be correct, given that the DNA end is closer to TRBJ2-7. There are 14 residues in the CDR3. From germline, CDR1 is LGHNA and CDR2 YSLEER. In DNA, the CDR3 is TGCGCCAGCAGCCCCCGGACAGGTTCAGGCGAGCAGTACTTC. This translates into CASSPRTGSGEQYF.

The V gene is TRBV4-1, the J gene TRBJ2-6, with 7 bases lining up with TRBD1. V was pared by 1 base and J by 3 bases, with 12 bases of the junction left unmatched. Per the germline V gene, CDR1 is MGHRA and CDR2 is YSYEKL. The CDR3 has 19 residues. The CDR3 region is CASSQVRGGSWGGANVLTF. In nucleotides, the CDR3 is TGCGCCAGCAGCCAAGTACGAGGGGGCTCCTGGGGTGGGGCCAACGTCCTGACTTTC.

DNA of the CDR3: TGCGCCAGCAGGAGGGCGAGGAGTTCAGATACGCAGTATTTT. Its protein product is CASRRARSSDTQYF. The chain uses TRBV5-1 and TRBJ2-3; perhaps TRBD2 as D (5 bases). The germline V gene has CDR1 SGHRS and CDR2 YFSETQ. The CDR3 covers 14 residues. Trimming pared 5 bases from V and 4 bases from J, leaving 14 bases between.

This chain uses TRBV5-5 with TRBJ1-2, with unresolved D. V was cut by 4 bases and J by 6 bases, with 13 bases left in between. The CDR3 is made up of 13 amino acids. CDR1 is SGHKS and CDR2 is YYEKEE in the germline V gene (reference sequence). In DNA form, the CDR3 reads TGTGCCAGCAGCCCCTCCGCAGAGAATGGCTACACCTTC. Translating gives CASSPSAENGYTF.

On this clone itself: Other nucleotide sequences from this sample produce the same CDR3. The genes are TRBV28 and TRBJ1-1, with D unresolved. The CDR3 is made up of 11 amino acids. With 3 bases removed from V and 8 bases from J, the gap between germline ends came to 7 bases. Germline CDR1 MDHEN, CDR2 SYDVKM. The CDR3 protein is CASSFSGEAFF. In DNA form, the CDR3 reads TGTGCCAGCAGTTTTTCGGGGGAAGCTTTCTTT.

Many counts were recorded for this clone. The V and J genes are TRBV25-1 and TRBJ2-7; D possibly corresponds to TRBD1 (6 bases). This CDR3 has 18 residues. Per the germline V gene, CDR1 is MGHDK and CDR2 is SYGVNS. Between the trimmed V and J ends, which lost 7 bases and 7 bases, there was a span of 32 bases. CDR3 coding DNA: TGTGCCAGCAATTCTTATACCGGGACAAGGTGCCCTCTAGGGGAGCAGTACTTC. This translates into CASNSYTGTRCPLGEQYF.

The V gene is TRBV7-9, the J gene TRBJ1-4, with TRBD1 as a possible D gene (6 bases). The CDR3 length is 17 residues. Germline CDR1 SEHNR, CDR2 FQNEAQ (reference sequence). V lost 6 bases and J 0 bases, leaving 17 bases between the germline ends. This CDR3 is CASSWKQGLATNEKLFF. The DNA of the CDR3 is TGTGCCAGCAGTTGGAAACAGGGACTTGCAACTAATGAAAAACTGTTTTTT.

This clone was seen just once. The rearrangement joins TRBV7-2 to TRBJ1-2; D is ambiguous. Germline V lookup: CDR1 SGHTA, CDR2 FQGNSA. CDR3 length equals 15 residues. The V end lost 1 base, the J end lost 4 bases, and 13 bases lay between the germline ends. The CDR3, as DNA: TGTGCCAGCAGCTTAGGGTTGAAAGGGCGCTATGGCTACACCTTC. Amino acid sequence: CASSLGLKGRYGYTF.

Details on this clone: This sequence may be a read error, since a much larger clone differs from it by one base. The sample carries other DNA sequences with the same CDR3. The V call is TRBV7-3, the J call TRBJ2-5; D is uncertain. From germline, CDR1 is SGHTA and CDR2 FQGTGA. V was pared by 3 bases and J by 1 base, with 6 bases between. The CDR3 has 13 residues. CDR3 loop: CASSFGSQETQYF. The CDR3 region has the DNA TGTGCCAGCAGCTTTGGGTCCCAAGAGACCCAGTACTTC.

The J gene is TRBJ2-3, the V gene TRBV7-9; D might be TRBD1 or TRBD2, each matching 5 bases. Trimming shortened V by 8 bases and J by 0 bases, and 12 bases separated the two germline ends. The CDR3 is 14 amino acids. Germline V gene data show CDR1 as SEHNR and CDR2 as FQNEAQ (reference sequence). CDR3 protein: CASSEWDSTDTQYF. The CDR3 region has the DNA TGTGCCAGCTCCGAGTGGGACAGCACAGATACGCAGTATTTT.

J is TRBJ2-6 and V is TRBV5-6; 9 bases are shared with TRBD1. The V gene's germline CDR1 is SGHDT and CDR2 YYEEEE. The V gene end was trimmed by 3 bases and the J gene end by 4 bases; junction bases not matched to a gene: 5. The CDR3 length is 16 residues. This CDR3 is CASSWGQGTGANVLTF. CDR3 DNA sequence: TGTGCCAGCAGCTGGGGACAGGGTACAGGGGCCAACGTCCTGACTTTC.

The chain couples TRBV6-6 to TRBJ2-6; D ambiguous. V was cut by 6 bases and J by 0 bases, with 3 bases left in between. The germline V gene has CDR1 MNHNY and CDR2 SVGAGI (reference sequence). CDR3 length equals 13 residues. CDR3 region: CASRSSGANVLTF. The CDR3 bases are TGTGCCAGCAGGAGCTCTGGGGCCAACGTCCTGACTTTC.

V is TRBV6-4 and J is TRBJ2-6; TRBD1 matches 8 bases. CDR1 and CDR2 (germline): MRHNA, SNTAGT. The V gene end was trimmed by 2 bases and the J gene end by 1 base; junction bases not matched to a gene: 7. This CDR3 contains 18 residues. The CDR3 DNA follows: TGTGCCAGCAGTGACACCTGGACAGGGAAGTCTGGGGCCAACGTCCTGACTTTC. Translated: CASSDTWTGKSGANVLTF.

About this clone: A much larger clone lies one base from this, so it may be a read error. The DNA is left out, because the CDR3 cannot be placed on it with certainty; the CDR3 is given as TCRdb lists it. The V call is TRBV27, the J call TRBJ2-7; TRBD1 was called by the table and not checked on the DNA. Germline CDR1 and CDR2: MNHEY and SMNVEV (reference sequence). With termini counted, the CDR3 has 16 amino acids. CDR3 residues: CASRPWGTGTVYEKYF.

The chain joins TRBV4-1 to TRBJ2-7, with D maybe TRBD2 (5 bases). The CDR3 runs 16 residues. Germline values: CDR1 MGHRA, CDR2 YSYEKL. The V end lost 0 bases, the J end lost 3 bases, and 15 bases lay between the germline ends. The CDR3 protein is CASSQDRSSGHYEQYF. The DNA of the CDR3 is TGCGCCAGCAGCCAAGACAGGTCAAGCGGTCACTACGAGCAGTACTTC.

The chain has TRBV28 and TRBJ1-2; TRBD1 agrees at 8 bases. The CDR3 spans 13 residues. V was clipped by 7 bases and J by 4 bases; unmatched bases: 5. The germline V gene has CDR1 MDHEN and CDR2 SYDVKM. In DNA, the CDR3 is TGTGCCAGCACCCCCAGGGGGCCCTATGGCTACACCTTC. This translates into CASTPRGPYGYTF.